This T cell receptor beta chain was recorded in a study of neurological immune-mediated disorders. In every sequencing run, more than 170 million TCR-beta sequences were generated from 15-18 subjects. In TCRdb, the 5' RACE reads were re-called with MiXCR into one record per CDR3 protein. Among over 30,000 distinct CDR3 sequences, 10% to 15% were seen once, and the ten largest hold under 2.5%. V lost 5 bases and J lost 5; bases outside the gene matches: 6. This CDR3 region has 13 residues. CDR1 and CDR2 from the germline V gene are DFQATT and SNEGSKA (reference sequence). Regarding time point: longitudinal time-point 2. Unsorted libraries were prepared from 2 million PBMCs held at -80 C.

The chain has TRBV20-1 and TRBJ2-1; 7 nucleotides agree with TRBD1. The sequenced material came from PBMCs. This receptor was taken from a woman aged 40 to 50 in good health. The CDR3, as DNA: TGCAGTGCTTCCAGGGACAGCAACAATGAGCAGTTCTTC. Residues: CSASRDSNNEQFF.